This TCR beta chain originates from a study of blood T cell repertoires in COVID-19. Turning to the study itself: The origin of the acute and convalescent COVID-19 samples was the United States, Italy and Spain. Nucleic acid was either cDNA or gDNA, and it came from T cells, B-cell-depleted T cells, or PBMCs.

This clone was detected only once. Trimming pared 6 bases from V and 2 bases from J, leaving 22 bases between. Germline assignment: CDR1 MDHEN and CDR2 SYDVKM. The CDR3 contains 17 residues. Per the original methods: Estimated nucleated cell counts came from reference gene primer amplification. Profiled with immunoSEQ multiplex PCR; TCRdb holds only in-frame clones, not every one. Clone size and V and J calls were adopted from that table, with D and trimming inferred from the DNA. The table shows more than 110,000 clones, with around 86% occurring only once. The V and J genes are TRBV28 and TRBJ1-2; D remains ambiguous. The material sequenced was peripheral blood. This TCR came from a human donor in a cohort sampled during active COVID-19. In nucleotides, the CDR3 is TGTGCCAGCAGACCTCTGGCGGCGTCGGGTTTGAACTATGGCTACACCTTC. Amino acid sequence: CASRPLAASGLNYGYTF.